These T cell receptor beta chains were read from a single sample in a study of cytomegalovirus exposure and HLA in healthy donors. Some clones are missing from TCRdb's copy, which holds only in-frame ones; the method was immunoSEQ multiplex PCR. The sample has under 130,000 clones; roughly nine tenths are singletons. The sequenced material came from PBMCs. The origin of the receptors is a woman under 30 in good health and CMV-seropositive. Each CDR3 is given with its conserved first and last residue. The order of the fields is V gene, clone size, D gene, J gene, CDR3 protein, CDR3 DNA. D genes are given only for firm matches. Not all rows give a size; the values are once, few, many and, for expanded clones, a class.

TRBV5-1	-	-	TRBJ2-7	CASSYREGVKQYF	TGCGCCAGCAGCTACAGAGAGGGTGTTAAGCAGTACTTC
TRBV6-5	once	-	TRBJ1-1	CASSYALAVTEAFF	TGTGCCAGCAGTTACGCTTTGGCAGTCACTGAAGCTTTCTTT
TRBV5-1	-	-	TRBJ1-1	CASSFQGNTEAFF	TGCGCCAGCAGCTTTCAGGGGAACACTGAAGCTTTCTTT
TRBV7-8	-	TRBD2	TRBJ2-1	CASSASGGPHNEQFF	TGTGCCAGCAGCGCTAGCGGGGGGCCCCACAATGAGCAGTTCTTC
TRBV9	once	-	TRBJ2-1	CASSPRERSYNEQFF	TGTGCCAGCAGCCCCCGGGAACGCTCCTACAATGAGCAGTTCTTC
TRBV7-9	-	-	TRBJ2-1	CASSLIDTDEQFF	TGTGCCAGCAGCTTAATTGACACGGATGAGCAGTTCTTC
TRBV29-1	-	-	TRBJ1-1	CSVGLRVMETKAFF	TGCAGCGTGGGGTTGCGGGTCATGGAGACTAAAGCTTTCTTT
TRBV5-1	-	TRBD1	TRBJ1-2	CASSLGQGVDGYTF	TGCGCCAGCAGCCTCGGACAGGGGGTCGATGGCTACACCTTC
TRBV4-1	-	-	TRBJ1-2	CASSRDTSYGYTF	TGCGCCAGCAGCCGGGACACCTCCTATGGCTACACCTTC
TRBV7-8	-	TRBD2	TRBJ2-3	CASSLTAGGPGTQYF	TGTGCCAGCAGCTTAACAGCGGGAGGGCCCGGTACGCAGTATTTT
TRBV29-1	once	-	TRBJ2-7	CSVVNYSGEQYF	TGCAGCGTAGTTAACTATTCTGGCGAGCAGTACTTC
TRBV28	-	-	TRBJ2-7	CASSFRAGSYEQYF	TGTGCCAGCAGTTTCCGGGCGGGATCTTACGAGCAGTACTTC
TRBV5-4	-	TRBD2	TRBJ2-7	CASSLDGTSGREQYF	TGTGCCAGCAGCTTGGACGGGACTAGCGGGAGAGAGCAGTACTTC
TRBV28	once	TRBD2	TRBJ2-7	CASSRSSGGAYEQYF	TGTGCCAGCAGCCGGTCTAGCGGGGGGGCCTACGAGCAGTACTTC
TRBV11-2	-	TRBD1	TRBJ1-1	CASRTTGTLGNTEAFF	TGTGCCAGCAGGACGACAGGGACCCTAGGAAACACTGAAGCTTTCTTT
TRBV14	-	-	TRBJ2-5	CASSQIRDQETQYF	TGTGCCAGCAGCCAAATCAGGGATCAAGAGACCCAGTACTTC
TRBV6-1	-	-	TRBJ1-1	CASIPGQEAFF	TGTGCCAGCATTCCAGGACAGGAAGCTTTCTTT
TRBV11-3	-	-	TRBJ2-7	CASSLLEGLEQYF	TGTGCCAGCAGCTTATTGGAGGGGTTAGAGCAGTACTTC
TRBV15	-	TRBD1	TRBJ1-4	CATSRPGQGNEKLFF	TGTGCCACCAGCAGACCGGGACAGGGAAATGAAAAACTGTTTTTT
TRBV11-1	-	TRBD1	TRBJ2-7	CASSLTGIAYEQYF	TGTGCCAGCAGCTTGACAGGGATAGCCTACGAGCAGTACTTC
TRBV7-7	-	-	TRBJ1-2	CASSFLGGNYGYTF	TGTGCTAGCAGCTTTCTAGGTGGCAACTATGGCTACACCTTC
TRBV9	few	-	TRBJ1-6	CASSPGLENSPLHF	TGTGCCAGCAGCCCGGGACTCGAAAATTCACCCCTCCACTTT
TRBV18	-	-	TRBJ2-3	CASSPLRGGHSDTQYF	TGTGCCAGCTCACCATTGAGGGGGGGCCATTCAGATACGCAGTATTTT
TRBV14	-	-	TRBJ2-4	CASSPLGARIQYF	TGTGCCAGCAGCCCGCTGGGGGCTAGGATTCAGTACTTC
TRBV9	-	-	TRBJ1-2	CASSPPDRPRYGYTF	TGTGCCAGCAGCCCCCCCGACAGACCCCGCTATGGCTACACCTTC
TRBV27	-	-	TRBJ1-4	CASSLSTYEKLFF	TGTGCCAGCAGTTTAAGTACATACGAAAAACTGTTTTTT
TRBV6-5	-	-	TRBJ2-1	CASSEGGVRYEQFF	TGTGCCAGCAGTGAGGGGGGGGTGCGATATGAGCAGTTCTTC